This T cell receptor (beta chain) was obtained from a study of T-cell reconstitution after alpha-beta-depleted transplantation in children. Unique molecular identifiers featured in how the TCRbeta library was prepared. Using its own MiXCR run on the PCR reads, TCRdb lists one record per CDR3 protein. This table holds more than 550,000 distinct CDR3 sequences, roughly a tenth found once. The CDR3 loop spans 14 amino acids. CDR1 is SGHDN and CDR2 is FVKESK in the germline V gene. Trimming left V 1 base short and J 4 bases short, with 8 bases between. This clonotype was counted between two and nine times.

The sequence derives from a human donor who donated a stem cell graft to a child with acute myeloid leukemia. V usage is TRBV14 and J usage is TRBJ1-3, with D unresolved. Sequencing was performed on PBMCs from the stem cell graft donor, taken from the stem cell graft. For the CDR3, the DNA is TGTGCCAGCAGCCAAGTACCCGGGGGAAACACCATATATTTT. It codes for CASSQVPGGNTIYF.